This T cell receptor (beta chain) was retrieved from a study of tumor-infiltrating lymphocytes in primary liver carcinoma. Concerning this clonotype itself: One end of the junction is discordant with germline, which a read error may explain.

CDR1 is SGHAT, CDR2 FQNNGV, per germline. The CDR3 length is 17 residues. Total RNA (roughly 530 ng) served as template for TCR beta cDNA synthesis primed by a constant-region primer. For TCR beta, libraries were produced by three nested multiplex PCR rounds using slightly modified ARM-PCR. Both of the initial two PCR rounds ran for nine to ten cycles and employed TRBV1-TRBV30 forward primers alongside a C-beta reverse primer. Each CDR3 protein is one row after TCRdb ran MiXCR on the multiplex PCR reads. This sample yields more than 70,000 distinct CDR3 sequences, of which approximately 77% are seen a single time; just under 20% belongs to the top ten. RNA and DNA were co-extracted from about 20-30 mg of unsorted bulk tissue. Patients showed chronic HBV infection and an absence of prior treatment.

The V gene is TRBV11-2, the J gene TRBJ2-3, with D unresolved. Sequencing was carried out using liver tumor tissue from sampling region 1. Subset described: tumor region T1, superior pole. This receptor was taken from a middle-aged man with primary liver carcinoma and hepatitis B virus infection. The CDR3 DNA sequence: TGTGCCAGCAGTTTAGATCTTGGGATATGGGCAAGCGATACGCGGTATTTT. It is translated as CASSLDLGIWASDTRYF.